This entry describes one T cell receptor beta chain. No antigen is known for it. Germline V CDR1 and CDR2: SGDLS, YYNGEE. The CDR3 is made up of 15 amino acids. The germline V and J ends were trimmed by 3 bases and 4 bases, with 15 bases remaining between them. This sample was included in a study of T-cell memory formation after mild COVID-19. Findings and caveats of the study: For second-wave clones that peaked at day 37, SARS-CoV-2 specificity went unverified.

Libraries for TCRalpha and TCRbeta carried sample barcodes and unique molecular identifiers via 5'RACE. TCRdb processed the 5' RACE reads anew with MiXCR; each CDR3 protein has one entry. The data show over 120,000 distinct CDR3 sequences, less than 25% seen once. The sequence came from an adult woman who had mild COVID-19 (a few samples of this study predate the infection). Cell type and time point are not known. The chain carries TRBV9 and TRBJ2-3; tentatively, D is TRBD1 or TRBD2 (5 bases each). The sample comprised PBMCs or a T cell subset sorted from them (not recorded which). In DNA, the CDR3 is TGTGCCAGCAGCGCACCCGGGACGGAGGCAGATACGCAGTATTTT. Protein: CASSAPGTEADTQYF.